These 22 T cell receptor beta chains were all obtained from the same sample, sequenced in a study of blood T cell repertoires in COVID-19. The data were produced by immunoSEQ multiplex PCR, yet TCRdb's version contains in-frame clones alone and is incomplete. The table records around 58,000 clones, 88% of them present only once. Source material: PBMCs or T cells enriched from blood (not recorded which). These receptors came from a woman in her thirties or forties who had recovered from COVID-19.

CDR3 residues: CASSSATSGGPTGETQYF. The DNA for the CDR3 is TGCGCCAGCAGCTCCGCGACTAGCGGGGGCCCCACAGGAGAGACCCAGTACTTC. J is TRBJ2-5 and V is TRBV5-1, with 12 positions matching TRBD2. The CDR3 length is 18 residues. V lost 3 bases, J lost 4 bases, and 13 bases stayed unmatched. Germline V lookup: CDR1 SGHRS, CDR2 YFSETQ. Using reference TRBV5-1 and TRBJ2-5 for the parts outside the CDR3, the full variable domain is KAGVTQTPRYLIKTRGQQVTLSCSPISGHRSVSWYQQTPGQGLQFLFEYFSETQRNKGNFPGRFSGRQFSNSRSEMNVSTLELGDSALYLCASSSATSGGPTGETQYFGPGTRLLVL.

The chain has TRBV6-4 and TRBJ1-6, with D perhaps TRBD1 (6 bases). V was pared by 5 bases and J by 11 bases, with 13 bases between. The CDR3 has 13 residues. Germline V gives CDR1 MRHNA, CDR2 SNTAGT. CDR3 protein: CASSQGSFAPLHF. CDR3 nucleotides: TGTGCCAGCAGTCAGGGGTCGTTCGCACCCCTCCACTTT.

The chain employs TRBV21-1 and TRBJ2-2; the table assigns TRBD1, which was not confirmed against the DNA. TRBV21-1 is tagged as a pseudogene. This CDR3 contains 13 residues. The CDR3 region is CASSLGTDGELFF. The CDR3 coding sequence is TGTGCCAGCAGCCTCGGGACAGACGGGGAGCTGTTTTTT.

The CDR3 loop reads CASSLMSGGSTEAFF. The CDR3 bases are TGTGCCAGCAGCTTGATGTCAGGGGGTAGCACTGAAGCTTTCTTT. V usage is TRBV5-4 and J usage is TRBJ1-1; 7 bases align to TRBD1. V dropped 1 base and J dropped 4; count of bases not matched to a gene: 7. The CDR3 has 15 amino acids. Per germline, CDR1 SGHNT and CDR2 YYREEE (reference sequence).

The chain employs TRBV2 and TRBJ1-2; D is perhaps TRBD1 (5 bases). Trimming stripped 7 bases from V and 8 bases from J, with 17 bases between. The length of the CDR3 is 13 residues. Germline assignment: CDR1 SNHLY and CDR2 FYNNEI. This chain's CDR3 is CASNVDTAGGYTF. As DNA, the CDR3 is TGTGCCAGCAATGTGGACACGGCGGGGGGCTACACCTTC.

V usage is TRBV13 and J usage is TRBJ2-2, with 7 nucleotides matching TRBD1. The trim removed 6 bases at V and 0 bases at J, leaving 4 bases unmatched. The CDR3 has 15 amino acids. The germline CDR1 and CDR2 sequences are PRHDT and FYEKMQ (reference sequence). This CDR3 reads CASSSQGTNTGELFF. The CDR3 coding sequence is TGTGCCAGCAGTTCACAGGGGACGAACACCGGGGAGCTGTTTTTT.

The V gene is TRBV7-8, the J gene TRBJ1-3; 11 nucleotides agree with TRBD1. The junction had 7 bases not matched to a gene; V was cut back by 8 bases and J by 4 bases. Germline CDR1 reads SGHVS; CDR2 reads FQNEAQ. The CDR3 covers 15 residues. The CDR3 nucleotides read TGTGCCAGCGGAATCCGGGACAGGGGGGGAAACACCATATATTTT. This codes for CASGIRDRGGNTIYF.

The chain recombines TRBV6-5 with TRBJ1-2, with a tentative D call TRBD1 (5 bases). Germline loops: CDR1 MNHEY, CDR2 SVGAGI. The V end was cut by 5 bases, the J end by 5 bases, with 6 bases between. CDR3 size: 11 residues. For the CDR3, the DNA is TGTGCCAGCAGTCGACAGTATGGCTACACCTTC. Its protein is CASSRQYGYTF.

The V gene is TRBV24-1, the J gene TRBJ2-5; perhaps TRBD1 as D (6 bases). CDR3 size: 15 residues. Germline V gives CDR1 KGHDR, CDR2 SFDVKD. V was shortened by 6 bases and J by 1 base, with 14 bases between the two germline ends. For the CDR3, the DNA is TGTGCCACCAGTCCGGGACACTCATCCCAAGAGACCCAGTACTTC. It translates to CATSPGHSSQETQYF.

The chain links TRBV2 to TRBJ1-2; 10 bases line up with TRBD1. From germline, CDR1 is SNHLY and CDR2 FYNNEI. The CDR3 consists of 17 residues. With V trimmed by 7 bases and J by 1 base, 12 bases remained unmatched. The CDR3 here is CASISRGTGDINYGYTF. Written as DNA, the CDR3 is TGTGCCAGCATCTCGAGGGGGACAGGGGATATTAACTATGGCTACACCTTC.

This chain links TRBV5-1 with TRBJ2-5, with D possibly matching TRBD2 (6 bases). The length of the CDR3 is 18 residues. V lost 3 bases to trimming and J lost 2 bases, with 23 bases between them. In germline, CDR1 is SGHRS, CDR2 YFSETQ. The CDR3 nucleotides read TGCGCCAGCAGCTCACTCCCCTCCCGCCCGGGGACTCAAGAGACCCAGTACTTC. The encoded protein is CASSSLPSRPGTQETQYF.

The V call is TRBV18, the J call TRBJ2-7; 10 bases are shared with TRBD1. The V gene's germline CDR1 is KGHSH and CDR2 LQKENI. After removal of 3 bases from V and 3 bases from J, the junction contained 2 bases not matched to a gene. This CDR3 comprises 14 residues. In DNA, the CDR3 is TGTGCCAGCTCACCGGGACAGGGGATCTACGAGCAGTACTTC. Protein product: CASSPGQGIYEQYF. Full variable domain (rest looked up from reference TRBV18 and TRBJ2-7): NAGVMQNPRHLVRRRGQEARLRCSPMKGHSHVYWYRQLPEEGLKFMVYLQKENIIDESGMPKERFSAEFPKEGPSILRIQQVVRGDSAAYFCASSPGQGIYEQYFGPGTRLTVT.

This chain uses TRBV6-5 with TRBJ1-1; D unresolved. The CDR3 consists of 13 residues. Trimming cost V 2 bases and J 2 bases, with 6 bases left between them. CDR1 is MNHEY and CDR2 is SVGAGI in the germline V gene. The CDR3 nucleotides read TGTGCCAGCAGTTACGGCATTAACACTGAAGCTTTCTTT. Amino acid sequence: CASSYGINTEAFF.

This chain uses TRBV3-1 (or the pseudogene TRBV3-2) with TRBJ1-2, with TRBD1 matching 9 bases. The CDR3 has 15 residues. The germline V gene encodes CDR1 LGHDT and CDR2 YNNKEL (reference sequence). V lost 4 bases, J lost 7 bases, and 10 bases stayed unmatched. Here the CDR3 reads CASSPNRDRAGGYTF. CDR3 in DNA: TGTGCCAGCAGCCCGAACCGGGACAGGGCGGGTGGCTACACCTTC.

This clone occurred once. The rearrangement uses TRBV5-4 and TRBJ2-5; 10 nucleotides agree with TRBD2. From germline, CDR1 is SGHNT and CDR2 YYREEE (reference sequence). The V segment lost 2 bases and the J segment 5 bases; nucleotides outside the gene matches: 3. This CDR3 has 14 amino acids. CDR3 loop: CASSFSGGLETQYF. Here the CDR3 DNA reads TGTGCCAGCAGCTTTAGCGGGGGGCTGGAGACCCAGTACTTC.

The chain is built from TRBV11-2 and TRBJ2-5; tentative D call: TRBD1 (6 bases). The germline V gene encodes CDR1 SGHAT and CDR2 FQNNGV. CDR3 length equals 15 residues. The ends were cut back, 2 bases at V and 2 bases at J, with 12 bases in the middle. The CDR3 region has the DNA TGTGCCAGCAGCTTACAGGGGTTTGTTCAAGAGACCCAGTACTTC. Translating gives CASSLQGFVQETQYF.

This clone was picked up a small number of times. The V call is TRBV6-5, the J call TRBJ1-2, with D possibly TRBD1 on 5 matching bases. This CDR3 is 14 amino acids long. Trimming shortened V by 5 bases and J by 7 bases, and 17 bases separated the two germline ends. The germline V gene encodes CDR1 MNHEY and CDR2 SVGAGI. The CDR3 coding sequence is TGTGCCAGCAGTCGAACCGGGACTAATATTGGCTACACCTTC. It encodes CASSRTGTNIGYTF.

DNA for the CDR3: TGTGCCAGCAGCTTAGTACGGGGGGCCGCCTACAATGAGCAGTTCTTC. This translates into CASSLVRGAAYNEQFF. The chain carries TRBV11-2 and TRBJ2-1, with a possible D match to TRBD2 (7 bases). Germline V gene data show CDR1 as SGHAT and CDR2 as FQNNGV. V shed 1 base and J shed 2 bases, with 12 bases lying between them. The CDR3 loop spans 16 amino acids.

The chain couples TRBV6-1 to TRBJ1-5; no clear D gene. The CDR3 loop spans 16 amino acids. Germline-derived CDR1 and CDR2 are MNHNS and SASEGT. V gave up 1 base and J gave up 1 base, with 11 bases separating them. The CDR3 DNA follows: TGTGCCAGCAGTGAAGAGAGAATATCGAGCAATCAGCCCCAGCATTTT. Protein sequence: CASSEERISSNQPQHF.

The sample holds one count of this clone. Here the CDR3 DNA reads TGTGCCAGCAGCTTGGACGGCGGGAGTAGCAATCAGCCCCAGCATTTT. This gives the protein CASSLDGGSSNQPQHF. The chain links TRBV5-6 to TRBJ1-5; D is uncertain. Germline CDR1 and CDR2: SGHDT and YYEEEE. The length of the CDR3 is 16 residues. Trimming removed 0 bases at V and 0 bases at J, with 10 bases between.

The rearrangement joins TRBV2 to TRBJ2-7; 9 bases align to TRBD1. Trimming at V came to 3 bases and at J to 5 bases, leaving 8 bases not matched to a gene. Looked up from germline, CDR1 is SNHLY and CDR2 is FYNNEI. The CDR3 consists of 15 residues. The CDR3 here is CASSDLGQGLNEQYF. The CDR3, as DNA: TGTGCCAGCAGTGACCTAGGACAGGGGTTAAACGAGCAGTACTTC.

CDR3 nucleotides: TGTGCCAGCAGCCCCAGTTCTGGTGCACTCGCGGGCGGGGAAAATGAGCAGTTCTTC. Amino acids: CASSPSSGALAGGENEQFF. This chain uses TRBV11-2 with TRBJ2-1; D possibly corresponds to TRBD2 (6 bases). There are 19 residues in the CDR3. The V end was cut by 5 bases, the J end by 7 bases, with 30 bases between. From germline, CDR1 is SGHAT and CDR2 FQNNGV.